This TCR beta chain was retrieved from a study of shared clonotypes between healthy human individuals. Loaded into unsorted PBMC replicate PCRs was approximately 270 ng DNA, about 30,000 T cell genomes. Sequencing of unsorted PBMC DNA was carried out using ten immunoSEQ deep assay plates. Sequenced by immunoSEQ multiplex PCR; TCRdb stores in-frame clones only, minus some. Here the sample spans about half a million clones, approximately 81% being singletons. All the donors were Caucasian adults who lived in Nashville, Tennessee. Unsorted samples drew genomic DNA from tens of millions of PBMCs. The clonotype originates from a woman between 40 and 50 years old in good health. Some clones in this sample may be carry-over from other donors' samples. The sample consisted of PBMCs.

The CDR3 coding sequence is TGTGCCAGCTCACCCTCGGGGATCAACTATGGCTACACCTTC. It is translated as CASSPSGINYGYTF. The V gene is TRBV18, the J gene TRBJ1-2; no firm D call. Germline-derived CDR1 and CDR2 are KGHSH and LQKENI. The CDR3 has 14 amino acids. The ends were cut back, 3 bases at V and 2 bases at J, with 10 bases in the middle.